The 18 T cell receptor beta chains below come from one sample, sequenced in a study of blood T cell repertoires in COVID-19 (dated by TCRdb to 2019 to 2021). Receptors were amplified or captured by the immunoSEQ multiplex PCR assay. TCRdb limited this immuneACCESS table to in-frame rearrangements with V and J called. A share of clones is missing; checked studies link under half to unresolved V genes, and the rest is unexplained. The sample profile shows approximately 300,000 clones; roughly 89% of them were found once. The ten top clones hold 3.5% to 4.5% of the sample. Sequencing used PBMCs or T cells enriched from blood (not recorded which). The receptor source for this set is a woman aged 18-29 years with acute COVID-19.

The chain carries TRBV19 and TRBJ1-4; D is uncertain. Per the germline V gene, CDR1 is LNHDA and CDR2 is SQIVND (reference sequence). V gave up 7 bases and J gave up 5 bases, with 17 bases separating them. This CDR3 has 15 residues. The CDR3 sequence: CASISPGPGNEKLFF. CDR3 in DNA: TGTGCCAGTATATCTCCCGGACCGGGAAATGAAAAACTGTTTTTT.

V is TRBV7-3 and J is TRBJ2-2, with D possibly matching TRBD1 (6 bases). Germline V CDR1 and CDR2: SGHTA, FQGTGA. This CDR3 is 16 amino acids long. Trimming stripped 3 bases from V and 4 bases from J, with 15 bases between. The CDR3 nucleotides are TGTGCCAGCAGCTTTAGGGGCCCGACAGGCACCGGGGAGCTGTTTTTT. This gives the protein CASSFRGPTGTGELFF.

The chain combines TRBV2 with TRBJ2-1; 8 nucleotides agree with TRBD2. Trimming at V came to 9 bases and at J to 5 bases, leaving 0 bases not matched to a gene. CDR1 is SNHLY, CDR2 FYNNEI, per germline. The CDR3 runs to 11 residues. The CDR3 DNA sequence: TGTGCCAGGGGACTAGACAATGAGCAGTTCTTC. It is translated as CARGLDNEQFF.

The V call is TRBV5-1, the J call TRBJ2-6; unclear D gene. The CDR3 has 16 amino acids. Germline V gives CDR1 SGHRS, CDR2 YFSETQ. The ends were cut back, 0 bases at V and 1 base at J, with 8 bases in the middle. CDR3 sequence: CASSLESGSGANVLTF. Written as DNA, the CDR3 is TGCGCCAGCAGCTTGGAGTCAGGATCTGGGGCCAACGTCCTGACTTTC.

This chain connects TRBV5-1 to TRBJ1-1; TRBD1 aligns across 7 bases. There are 17 residues in the CDR3. V lost 4 bases and J lost 0; bases outside the gene matches: 12. Germline V gives CDR1 SGHRS, CDR2 YFSETQ. The CDR3 here is CASSRGIPGQLNTEAFF. CDR3 nucleotide sequence: TGCGCCAGCAGCCGAGGTATACCGGGACAGTTGAACACTGAAGCTTTCTTT.

The rearrangement joins TRBV10-2 to TRBJ2-7; D may be TRBD2 (6 bases). Germline assignment: CDR1 WSHSY and CDR2 SAAADI. V lost 3 bases and J 2 bases, leaving 8 bases between the germline ends. CDR3 length: 13 residues. The CDR3 coding sequence is TGCGCCAGCAGTGACAGGAGGGCCTACGAGCAGTACTTC. Its protein product is CASSDRRAYEQYF.

This chain uses TRBV7-9 with TRBJ1-4; no firm D call. V gave up 0 bases and J gave up 4 bases, with 12 bases separating them. This CDR3 comprises 16 residues. The germline V gene has CDR1 SEHNR and CDR2 FQNEAQ (reference sequence). The CDR3, as DNA: TGTGCCAGCAGCTTAGCTAGGACGGGAGGTAATGAAAAACTGTTTTTT. Its translation is CASSLARTGGNEKLFF.

The chain carries TRBV13 and TRBJ1-2, with a possible D match to TRBD1 (5 bases). V lost 5 bases and J 6 bases, leaving 13 bases between the germline ends. The CDR3 contains 13 residues. The germline gives CDR1 PRHDT, CDR2 FYEKMQ (reference sequence). CDR3 in DNA: TGTGCCAGCAGCGTCAGGGTGCGACATGGCTACACCTTC. This codes for CASSVRVRHGYTF.

The V and J genes are TRBV9 and TRBJ2-1; TRBD2 aligns across 7 bases. The trim removed 0 bases at V and 4 bases at J, leaving 4 bases unmatched. The CDR3 loop spans 15 amino acids. From germline, CDR1 is SGDLS and CDR2 YYNGEE. As DNA, the CDR3 is TGTGCCAGCAGCGTAGGGGGAGGGATATACAATGAGCAGTTCTTC. Amino acid sequence: CASSVGGGIYNEQFF. The full variable domain, completed using reference TRBV9 and TRBJ2-1, is DSGVTQTPKHLITATGQRVTLRCSPRSGDLSVYWYQQSLDQGLQFLIQYYNGEERAKGNILERFSAQQFPDLHSELNLSSLELGDSALYFCASSVGGGIYNEQFFGPGTRLTVL.

This chain connects TRBV6-6 to TRBJ1-2; TRBD1 aligns across 10 bases. This CDR3 spans 13 amino acids. V was clipped by 7 bases and J by 5 bases; unmatched bases: 4. The germline gives CDR1 MNHNY, CDR2 SVGAGI (reference sequence). The CDR3, as DNA: TGTGCCAGCATTGGGACAGGGGATTATGGCTACACCTTC. It translates to CASIGTGDYGYTF.

CDR3 amino acids: CASQGTNQETQYF. CDR3 DNA sequence: TGTGCCAGCCAGGGGACAAACCAAGAGACCCAGTACTTC. The chain employs TRBV2 and TRBJ2-5, with a possible D match to TRBD1 (6 bases). CDR1 and CDR2 from the germline V gene are SNHLY and FYNNEI. Trimming pared 8 bases from V and 0 bases from J, leaving 10 bases between. CDR3 length: 13 residues.

The genes are TRBV9 and TRBJ2-1; 8 bases are a match to TRBD2. The CDR3 consists of 14 residues. Germline V gene data show CDR1 as SGDLS and CDR2 as YYNGEE. The J segment lost 8 bases and the V segment lost 0 bases, leaving 4 bases of the junction unmatched. CDR3 in DNA: TGTGCCAGCAGCGTAGATTTGCGGGGGGATGAGCAGTTCTTC. It encodes CASSVDLRGDEQFF.

This chain links TRBV30 with TRBJ2-1, with 12 bases aligning to TRBD2. The CDR3 loop spans 12 amino acids. Looked up from germline, CDR1 is GTSNPN and CDR2 is SVGIG (reference sequence). Losses at the gene ends were 5 bases for V and 15 bases for J; bases not matched to a gene: 8. For the CDR3, the DNA is TGTGCCTGGGTTTCGACTAGCGGGAGTTCGTTCTTC. The encoded protein is CAWVSTSGSSFF.

The chain combines TRBV5-1 with TRBJ1-1; TRBD1 is a possible D gene (6 bases). Germline loops: CDR1 SGHRS, CDR2 YFSETQ. Trimming removed 4 bases at V and 1 base at J, with 8 bases between. This CDR3 region has 13 residues. The CDR3 DNA is TGCGCCAGCAGCGGGGGACAGAACACTGAAGCTTTCTTT. It encodes CASSGGQNTEAFF.

The chain recombines TRBV27 with TRBJ1-5; 10 positions match TRBD1. V shed 4 bases, J shed 1 base, and the junction held 4 bases outside the gene matches. The CDR3 covers 16 residues. Germline CDR1 MNHEY, CDR2 SMNVEV (reference sequence). In DNA form, the CDR3 reads TGTGCCAGCAGTTCCCCGGACAGGGGGAGCAATCAGCCCCAGCATTTT. It specifies CASSSPDRGSNQPQHF.

The V gene is TRBV28, the J gene TRBJ2-7; D possibly corresponds to TRBD1 (5 bases). Germline CDR1 and CDR2: MDHEN and SYDVKM. Trimming pared 4 bases from V and 7 bases from J, leaving 11 bases between. This CDR3 has 12 residues. CDR3 nucleotides: TGTGCCAGCAGTTCCCAGGGTTGGGAGCAGTACTTC. Translation: CASSSQGWEQYF.

The chain has TRBV28 and TRBJ1-1, with 7 bases identical to TRBD1. The V gene's germline CDR1 is MDHEN and CDR2 SYDVKM. The CDR3 loop spans 16 amino acids. Germline trimming cut 4 bases from V and 5 bases from J; bases unmatched to any gene: 13. CDR3 sequence reads: CASSSFPGQVRTEAFF. The CDR3 region has the DNA TGTGCCAGCAGTTCATTCCCCGGACAGGTGAGGACTGAAGCTTTCTTT. Full variable domain (rest looked up from reference TRBV28 and TRBJ1-1): DVKVTQSSRYLVKRTGEKVFLECVQDMDHENMFWYRQDPGLGLRLIYFSYDVKMKEKGDIPEGYSVSREKKERFSLILESASTNQTSMYLCASSSFPGQVRTEAFFGQGTRLTVV.

The chain joins TRBV5-6 to TRBJ1-1; D might be TRBD1 (5 bases). V gave up 5 bases and J gave up 3 bases, with 11 bases separating them. CDR3 length equals 13 residues. The germline CDR1 and CDR2 sequences are SGHDT and YYEEEE. The CDR3, as DNA: TGTGCCAGCAGGCGGGACTTCTACACTGAAGCTTTCTTT. Encoded protein: CASRRDFYTEAFF.